Listed below are T cell receptor beta chains from one sample, sequenced in a study of patients and donors after allogeneic stem cell transplantation. TCRdb reanalysed the RT-PCR reads using MiXCR and keeps one entry per CDR3 protein. The table includes about 230,000 distinct CDR3 sequences, around an eighth detected once. What was sequenced was blood, either unsorted or a sorted T cell fraction (not recorded which). These receptors were taken from a human donor who was either an allogeneic HSCT recipient or a stem cell or donor lymphocyte infusion donor (not recorded which). It is not recorded whose cells these are; they may come from a transplant donor. CDR3s include the opening cysteine and the closing phenylalanine or tryptophan. The D gene is left open where the match is weak. Size is omitted from some rows. Given values are once, few, many or a class for expanded clones.

v_gene,abundance,j_gene,d_gene,CDR3aa,CDR3nt
TRBV29-1,few,TRBJ2-7,TRBD1,CSVQQGGSYEQYF,TGCAGCGTCCAACAGGGGGGCTCCTACGAGCAGTACTTC
TRBV6-1,few,TRBJ1-3,TRBD1,CASRQGGGSGNTIYF,TGTGCCAGTCGACAGGGCGGGGGATCTGGAAACACCATATATTTT
TRBV12-3/TRBV12-4,many,TRBJ1-2,TRBD1,CASSPGTGGYGYTF,TGTGCCAGCAGCCCTGGGACAGGGGGCTATGGCTACACCTTC
TRBV4-1,few,TRBJ2-3,TRBD2,CASSQDPSGSTDTQYF,TGCGCCAGCAGCCAAGATCCCAGCGGGAGTACAGATACGCAGTATTTT
TRBV29-1,many,TRBJ2-7,NA,CSATESYEQYF,TGCAGCGCGACAGAGTCCTACGAGCAGTACTTC
TRBV7-2,few,TRBJ2-1,TRBD1,CASSSGGAEQFF,TGTGCCAGCAGCTCAGGGGGCGCGGAGCAGTTCTTC
TRBV11-1,NA,TRBJ2-1,TRBD2,CASSQGLAVDNEQFF,TGTGCCAGCAGCCAGGGACTAGCGGTGGACAATGAGCAGTTCTTC
TRBV20-1,NA,TRBJ2-7,NA,CSASSGDNSYEQYF,TGCAGTGCTAGCTCCGGGGACAACTCCTACGAGCAGTACTTC
TRBV7-2,few,TRBJ2-1,TRBD1,CASSLDRTGSYNEQFF,TGTGCCAGCAGCTTAGATCGGACAGGGTCCTACAATGAGCAGTTCTTC
TRBV4-3,NA,TRBJ2-7,TRBD2,CARRDYSSYEQYF,TGCGCCAGGCGGGACTACAGCTCCTACGAGCAGTACTTC
TRBV27,NA,TRBJ2-1,TRBD2,CASSPGLAGVNEQFF,TGTGCCAGCAGTCCTGGACTAGCGGGAGTCAATGAGCAGTTCTTC
TRBV20-1,many,TRBJ1-5,TRBD1,CSAEAGTGDQPQHF,TGCAGTGCTGAGGCGGGGACAGGGGATCAGCCCCAGCATTTT
TRBV7-2,many,TRBJ2-1,NA,CASSLAGRGSYNEQFF,TGTGCCAGCAGCTTAGCCGGCCGAGGCTCCTACAATGAGCAGTTCTTC
TRBV25-1,medium-sized,TRBJ1-6,NA,CASKKGSSPLHF,TGTGCCAGCAAGAAGGGTTCTTCACCCCTCCACTTT
TRBV29-1,NA,TRBJ2-5,NA,CSTDSETQYF,TGCAGCACGGACAGCGAGACCCAGTACTTC
TRBV20-1,NA,TRBJ1-5,NA,CSRYQPQHF,TGCAGTCGATATCAGCCCCAGCATTTT
TRBV12-3/TRBV12-4,few,TRBJ2-2,TRBD2,CASSLISGGTTGELFF,TGTGCCAGCAGTTTGATAAGCGGGGGGACCACCGGGGAGCTGTTTTTT
TRBV29-1,few,TRBJ2-1,TRBD2,CSVTTSVHNEQFF,TGCAGCGTCACCACTAGCGTCCACAATGAGCAGTTCTTC
TRBV9,many,TRBJ1-1,TRBD1,CASSRQGRAEAFF,TGTGCCAGCAGCCGACAGGGGAGGGCTGAAGCTTTCTTT
TRBV11-2,NA,TRBJ2-6,NA,CASSPRQGDSGANVLTF,TGTGCCAGCAGCCCAAGGCAAGGGGATTCTGGGGCCAACGTCCTGACTTTC
TRBV6-1,few,TRBJ2-1,NA,CASKRSASSYNEQFF,TGTGCCAGCAAGCGCTCCGCGAGCTCCTACAATGAGCAGTTCTTC
TRBV30,few,TRBJ1-5,TRBD1,CAWSRQGGSNQPQHF,TGTGCCTGGAGTCGACAGGGAGGGAGCAATCAGCCCCAGCATTTT
TRBV20-1,NA,TRBJ2-7,NA,CSARSGPRYEQYF,TGCAGTGCTAGGTCAGGGCCACGGTACGAGCAGTACTTC
TRBV30,many,TRBJ1-5,NA,CAWSTGPANQPQHF,TGTGCCTGGAGCACCGGCCCGGCCAATCAGCCCCAGCATTTT
TRBV4-2,many,TRBJ2-7,NA,CASSLRDKASYEQYF,TGTGCCAGCAGCCTAAGGGACAAGGCCTCCTACGAGCAGTACTTC
TRBV12-3/TRBV12-4,many,TRBJ1-5,TRBD1,CASSTTGGSQPQHF,TGTGCCAGCAGTACAACAGGGGGATCTCAGCCCCAGCATTTT
TRBV5-1,NA,TRBJ1-6,NA,CASSLEGHRDLHF,TGCGCCAGCAGCTTGGAGGGACACCGAGACCTCCACTTT
TRBV7-2,many,TRBJ2-5,NA,CASSLVYRVGETQYF,TGTGCCAGCAGCTTAGTTTACAGGGTGGGGGAGACCCAGTACTTC
TRBV2,few,TRBJ2-7,TRBD1,CASSALGQGSGEQYF,TGTGCCAGCAGCGCCCTTGGACAGGGGAGTGGCGAGCAGTACTTC
TRBV24-1,few,TRBJ2-5,NA,CATSDVAWGAQETQYF,TGTGCCACCAGTGATGTCGCCTGGGGGGCACAAGAGACCCAGTACTTC
TRBV11-2,few,TRBJ1-1,TRBD1,CASSWTWTGLRTEAFF,TGTGCCAGCAGCTGGACTTGGACAGGTCTGCGCACTGAAGCTTTCTTT
TRBV4-2,NA,TRBJ2-3,NA,CASSRDFAADTQYF,TGTGCCAGCAGCCGGGACTTCGCTGCAGATACGCAGTATTTT
TRBV24-1,many,TRBJ2-1,NA,CATRGSGNEQFF,TGTGCCACCAGAGGGAGTGGCAATGAGCAGTTCTTC
TRBV4-1,few,TRBJ1-1,TRBD1,CASTLEAGQGSWAFF,TGCGCCAGCACCCTCGAAGCGGGACAGGGAAGTTGGGCTTTCTTT
TRBV12-5,NA,TRBJ2-5,NA,CASGLEEQETQYF,TGTGCTAGTGGTTTGGAGGAGCAAGAGACCCAGTACTTC
TRBV13,NA,TRBJ1-2,TRBD1,CASSLTGTGGYGYTF,TGTGCCAGCAGCTTGACCGGGACAGGGGGCTATGGCTACACCTTC
TRBV29-1,few,TRBJ2-1,TRBD1,CSVGGRGTGDHEQFF,TGCAGCGTTGGTGGGCGCGGGACAGGGGACCATGAGCAGTTCTTC